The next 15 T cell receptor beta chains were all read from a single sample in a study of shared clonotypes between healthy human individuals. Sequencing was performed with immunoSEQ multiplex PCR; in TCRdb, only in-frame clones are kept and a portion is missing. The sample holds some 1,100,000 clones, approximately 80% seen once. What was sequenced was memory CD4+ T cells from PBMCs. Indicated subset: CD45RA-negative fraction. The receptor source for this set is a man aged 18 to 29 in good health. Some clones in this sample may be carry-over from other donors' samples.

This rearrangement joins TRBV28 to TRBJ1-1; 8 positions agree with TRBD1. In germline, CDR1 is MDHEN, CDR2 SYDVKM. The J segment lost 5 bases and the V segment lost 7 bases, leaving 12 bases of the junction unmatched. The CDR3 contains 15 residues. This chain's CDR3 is CASTSPGGARTEAFF. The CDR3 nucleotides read TGTGCCAGCACCTCGCCAGGGGGCGCGAGGACTGAAGCTTTCTTT.

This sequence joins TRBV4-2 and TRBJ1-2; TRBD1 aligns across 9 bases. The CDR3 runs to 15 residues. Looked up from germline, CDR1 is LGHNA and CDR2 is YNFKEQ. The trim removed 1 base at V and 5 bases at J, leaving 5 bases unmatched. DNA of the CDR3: TGTGCCAGCAGCCAAGGCATACAGGGGGCATATGGCTACACCTTC. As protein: CASSQGIQGAYGYTF.

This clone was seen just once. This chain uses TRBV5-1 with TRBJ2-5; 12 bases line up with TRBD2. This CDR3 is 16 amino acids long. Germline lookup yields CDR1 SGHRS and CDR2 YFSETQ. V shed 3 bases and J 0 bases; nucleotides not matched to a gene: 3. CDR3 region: CASSSGLAGYQETQYF. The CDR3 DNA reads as TGCGCCAGCAGCTCTGGACTAGCGGGGTACCAAGAGACCCAGTACTTC.

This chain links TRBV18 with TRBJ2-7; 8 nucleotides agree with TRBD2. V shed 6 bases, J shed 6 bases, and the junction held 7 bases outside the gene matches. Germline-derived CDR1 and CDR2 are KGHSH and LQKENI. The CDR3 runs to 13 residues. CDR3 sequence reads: CASSRESGSEQYF. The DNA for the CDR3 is TGTGCCAGCTCGCGTGAGAGCGGGAGCGAGCAGTACTTC. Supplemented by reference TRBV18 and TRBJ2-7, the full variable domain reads NAGVMQNPRHLVRRRGQEARLRCSPMKGHSHVYWYRQLPEEGLKFMVYLQKENIIDESGMPKERFSAEFPKEGPSILRIQQVVRGDSAAYFCASSRESGSEQYFGPGTRLTVT.

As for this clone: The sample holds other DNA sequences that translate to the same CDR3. CDR3 region: CASGGRGEKLFF. The CDR3 DNA sequence: TGTGCCAGCGGGGGGAGAGGGGAAAAACTGTTTTTT. This chain connects TRBV28 to TRBJ1-4; TRBD1 is a possible D gene (5 bases). V lost 8 bases and J lost 8, with 12 bases in between. The CDR3 is 12 amino acids. Per the germline V gene, CDR1 is MDHEN and CDR2 is SYDVKM. Full variable domain (remainder filled in from reference TRBV28 and TRBJ1-4): DVKVTQSSRYLVKRTGEKVFLECVQDMDHENMFWYRQDPGLGLRLIYFSYDVKMKEKGDIPEGYSVSREKKERFSLILESASTNQTSMYLCASGGRGEKLFFGSGTQLSVL.

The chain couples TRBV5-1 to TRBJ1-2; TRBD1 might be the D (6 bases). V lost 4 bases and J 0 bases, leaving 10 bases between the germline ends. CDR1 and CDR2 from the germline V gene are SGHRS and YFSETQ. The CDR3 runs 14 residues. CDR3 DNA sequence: TGCGCCAGCAGCACGGGACAAACTAACTATGGCTACACCTTC. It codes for CASSTGQTNYGYTF. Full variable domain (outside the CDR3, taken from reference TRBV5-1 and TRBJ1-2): KAGVTQTPRYLIKTRGQQVTLSCSPISGHRSVSWYQQTPGQGLQFLFEYFSETQRNKGNFPGRFSGRQFSNSRSEMNVSTLELGDSALYLCASSTGQTNYGYTFGSGTRLTVV.

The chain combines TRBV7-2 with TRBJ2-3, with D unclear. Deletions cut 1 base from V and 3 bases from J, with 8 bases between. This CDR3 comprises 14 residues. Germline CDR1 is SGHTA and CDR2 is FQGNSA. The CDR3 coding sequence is TGTGCCAGCAGCTTAGATGTCAGAACAGATACGCAGTATTTT. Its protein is CASSLDVRTDTQYF.

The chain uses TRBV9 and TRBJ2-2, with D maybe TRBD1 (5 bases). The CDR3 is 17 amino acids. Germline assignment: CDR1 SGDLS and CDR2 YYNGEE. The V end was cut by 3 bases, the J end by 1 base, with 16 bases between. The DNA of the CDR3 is TGTGCCAGCAGCGGATCGATCAGGGTTAGGAACACCGGGGAGCTGTTTTTT. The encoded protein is CASSGSIRVRNTGELFF.

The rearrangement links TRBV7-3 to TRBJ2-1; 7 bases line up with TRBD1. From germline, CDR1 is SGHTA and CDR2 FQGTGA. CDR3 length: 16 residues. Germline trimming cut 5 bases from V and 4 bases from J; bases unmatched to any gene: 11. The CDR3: CASSAIGGAGYNEQFF. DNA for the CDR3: TGTGCCAGCAGCGCGATAGGGGGCGCAGGATACAATGAGCAGTTCTTC.

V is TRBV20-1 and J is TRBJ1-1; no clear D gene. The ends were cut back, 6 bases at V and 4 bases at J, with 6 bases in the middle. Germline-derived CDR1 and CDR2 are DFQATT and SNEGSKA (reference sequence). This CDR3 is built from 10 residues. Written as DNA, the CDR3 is TGCAGTGCCCAGTTCACTGAAGCTTTCTTT. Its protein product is CSAQFTEAFF.

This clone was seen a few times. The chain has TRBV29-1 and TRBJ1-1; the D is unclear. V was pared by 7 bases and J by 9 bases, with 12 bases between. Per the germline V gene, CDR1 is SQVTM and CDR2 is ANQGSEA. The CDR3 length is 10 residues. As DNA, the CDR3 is TGCAGCGCTGCTGACATTCAAGCTTTCTTT. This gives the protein CSAADIQAFF.

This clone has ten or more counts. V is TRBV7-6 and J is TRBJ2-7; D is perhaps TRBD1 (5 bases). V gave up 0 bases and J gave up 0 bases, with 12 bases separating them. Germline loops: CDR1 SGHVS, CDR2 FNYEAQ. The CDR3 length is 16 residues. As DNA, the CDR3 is TGTGCCAGCAGCTTAGCGCAGGCTGGGGCCTCCTACGAGCAGTACTTC. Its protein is CASSLAQAGASYEQYF.

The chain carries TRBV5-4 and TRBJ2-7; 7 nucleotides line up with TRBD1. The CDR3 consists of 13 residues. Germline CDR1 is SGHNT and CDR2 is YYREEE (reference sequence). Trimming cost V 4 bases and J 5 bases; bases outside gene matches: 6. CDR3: CASSTQGNDEQYF. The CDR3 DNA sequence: TGTGCCAGCAGCACACAGGGGAACGACGAGCAGTACTTC.

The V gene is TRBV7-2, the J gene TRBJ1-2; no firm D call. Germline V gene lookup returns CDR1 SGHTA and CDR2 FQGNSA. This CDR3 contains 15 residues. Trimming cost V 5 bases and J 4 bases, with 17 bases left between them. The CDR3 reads CASSHRAGIGYGYTF. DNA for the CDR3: TGTGCCAGCAGCCATAGGGCGGGGATCGGCTATGGCTACACCTTC. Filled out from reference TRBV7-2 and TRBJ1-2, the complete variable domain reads GAGVSQSPSNKVTEKGKDVELRCDPISGHTALYWYRQSLGQGLEFLIYFQGNSAPDKSGLPSDRFSAERTGGSVSTLTIQRTQQEDSAVYLCASSHRAGIGYGYTFGSGTRLTVV.

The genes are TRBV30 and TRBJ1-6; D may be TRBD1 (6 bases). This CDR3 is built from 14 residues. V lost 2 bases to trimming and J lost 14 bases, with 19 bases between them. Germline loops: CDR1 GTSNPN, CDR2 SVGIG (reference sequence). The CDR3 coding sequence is TGTGCCTGGAGTCAAACGGACAGCCGGTTAACCCTCCACTTT. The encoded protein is CAWSQTDSRLTLHF.